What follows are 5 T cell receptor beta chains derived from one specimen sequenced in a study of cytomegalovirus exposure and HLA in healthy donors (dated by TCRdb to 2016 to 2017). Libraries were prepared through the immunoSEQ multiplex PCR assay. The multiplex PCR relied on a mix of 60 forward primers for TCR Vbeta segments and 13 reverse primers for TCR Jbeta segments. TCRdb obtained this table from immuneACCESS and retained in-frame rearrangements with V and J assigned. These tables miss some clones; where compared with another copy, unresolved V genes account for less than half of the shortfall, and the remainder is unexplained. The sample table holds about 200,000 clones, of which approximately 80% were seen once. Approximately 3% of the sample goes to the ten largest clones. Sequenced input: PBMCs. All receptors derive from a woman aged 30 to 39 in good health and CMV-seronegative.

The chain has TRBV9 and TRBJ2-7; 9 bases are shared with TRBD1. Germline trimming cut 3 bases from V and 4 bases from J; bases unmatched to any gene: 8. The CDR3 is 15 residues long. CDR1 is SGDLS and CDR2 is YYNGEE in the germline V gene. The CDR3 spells CASSARGQGPYEQYF. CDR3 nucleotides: TGTGCCAGCAGCGCTAGGGGACAGGGTCCATACGAGCAGTACTTC.

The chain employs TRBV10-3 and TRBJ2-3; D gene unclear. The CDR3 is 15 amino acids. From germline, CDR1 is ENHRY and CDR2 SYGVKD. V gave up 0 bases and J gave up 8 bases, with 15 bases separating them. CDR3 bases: TGTGCCATCAGTGAGTCTCCCCGCTCCGGAGCTACGCAGTATTTT. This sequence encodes CAISESPRSGATQYF.

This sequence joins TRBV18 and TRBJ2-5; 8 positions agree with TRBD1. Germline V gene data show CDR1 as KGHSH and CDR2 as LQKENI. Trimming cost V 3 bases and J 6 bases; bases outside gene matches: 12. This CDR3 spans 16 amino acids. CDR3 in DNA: TGTGCCAGCTCACCTACCGGACAGGGTATTGGAAAGACCCAGTACTTC. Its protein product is CASSPTGQGIGKTQYF.

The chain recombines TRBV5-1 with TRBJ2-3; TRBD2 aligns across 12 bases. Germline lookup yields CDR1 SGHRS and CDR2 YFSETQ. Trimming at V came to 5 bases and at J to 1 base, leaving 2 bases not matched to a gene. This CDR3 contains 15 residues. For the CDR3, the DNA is TGCGCCAGCAGGAGACTAGCGGGGGGCACAGATACGCAGTATTTT. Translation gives CASRRLAGGTDTQYF.

Here the CDR3 reads CASSWTGINDNEKLFF. The CDR3 nucleotides read TGCGCCAGCAGCTGGACAGGGATAAATGATAATGAAAAACTGTTTTTT. The chain recombines TRBV5-1 with TRBJ1-4; the match to TRBD1 covers 8 bases. With V trimmed by 3 bases and J by 4 bases, 8 bases remained unmatched. Germline loops: CDR1 SGHRS, CDR2 YFSETQ. The CDR3 has 16 residues.